This passage covers 5 T cell receptor beta chains from one sample sequenced in a study of shared clonotypes between healthy human individuals (dated by TCRdb to 2020 to 2022). Libraries were built with the immunoSEQ multiplex PCR assay. TCRdb mirrors the immuneACCESS table, restricted to in-frame sequences. Some clones are absent from its copies; in checked studies, under half trace to an unresolved V gene, and the reason for the others is unknown. The table for this sample lists about 2.5 million clones; just under 95% of them were counted only once. The ten most abundant clones make up roughly 0.34% of the sample. The specimen sequenced was naive CD4+ T cells from PBMCs. The intended sense of this specimen's cell subset or site label: CD45RA+ positively selected. These receptor sequences come from a man aged 18 to 29 in good health. Some clones in this sample may be carry-over from other donors' samples.

The chain carries TRBV21-1 and TRBJ2-3; TRBD2, the D gene given by the table, was not confirmed from the DNA. TRBV21-1 is reported as a pseudogene. The CDR3 is 17 amino acids. CDR3 sequence (DNA): TGTGCCAGCAGCTCCCTGCGGGGCGGGAGGGTGACAGATACGCAGTATTTT. Protein product: CASSSLRGGRVTDTQYF.

CDR3 amino acids: CASSPERAGTGELFF. In DNA form, the CDR3 reads TGTGCCAGCAGTCCCGAGAGGGCCGGCACCGGGGAGCTGTTTTTT. The chain carries TRBV28 and TRBJ2-2, with D possibly being TRBD2 (5 bases). Trimming removed 5 bases at V and 4 bases at J, with 14 bases between. CDR3 size: 15 residues. The germline V gene has CDR1 MDHEN and CDR2 SYDVKM. Combining the CDR3 with reference TRBV28 and TRBJ2-2 gives the whole variable domain DVKVTQSSRYLVKRTGEKVFLECVQDMDHENMFWYRQDPGLGLRLIYFSYDVKMKEKGDIPEGYSVSREKKERFSLILESASTNQTSMYLCASSPERAGTGELFFGEGSRLTVL.

The chain is built from TRBV4-2 and TRBJ2-1; D remains unclear. The V and J ends lost 1 base and 8 bases respectively, with 18 bases between them. Germline CDR1 LGHNA, CDR2 YNFKEQ. The CDR3 is 16 amino acids. CDR3 DNA: TGTGCCAGCAGCCAAGCCCGACTCGTACCTGCTCATGAGCAGTTCTTC. It translates to CASSQARLVPAHEQFF.

Notes on this clone: The identical CDR3 is also encoded by other nucleotide sequences in the sample. The chain employs TRBV29-1 and TRBJ2-5; TRBD1 agrees at 9 bases. CDR3 size: 12 residues. V lost 6 bases, J lost 2 bases, and 1 base stayed unmatched. The germline gives CDR1 SQVTM, CDR2 ANQGSEA. CDR3 region: CSVGQGQETQYF. CDR3 in DNA: TGCAGCGTGGGACAGGGACAAGAGACCCAGTACTTC.

The rearrangement links TRBV11-3 to TRBJ2-1; TRBD2 matches 9 bases. CDR1 and CDR2 from the germline V gene are SGHNT and YENEEA. CDR3 length: 15 amino acids. V gave up 4 bases and J gave up 1 base; unmatched junction bases: 2. The CDR3: CASSSSGASYNEQFF. CDR3 nucleotide sequence: TGTGCCAGCAGCTCTAGCGGGGCGTCCTACAATGAGCAGTTCTTC.